A selection of T cell receptor beta chains follows, all from one sample in a study of radiation and T cells in renal cell carcinoma. Produced via immunoSEQ multiplex PCR; TCRdb's table is partial and in-frame only. The sample lists tens of thousands of clones; more than 65% were seen once. Sequencing was performed on blood, taken from a patient whose treatment included radiotherapy and nephrectomy. The receptors shown here come from a man aged 60 to 69 with renal cell carcinoma. Both conserved end residues are part of each CDR3. A D gene is named only where the DNA matches it firmly. Not every row has a clone size; where given, it reads once, few, many or a size class.

len,v_gene,d_gene,j_gene,abundance,CDR3aa,CDR3nt
14,TRBV6-1,TRBD1,TRBJ1-3,.,CASGGQSSGNTIYF,TGTGCCAGCGGGGGACAGAGCTCTGGAAACACCATATATTTT
15,TRBV19,.,TRBJ2-2,.,CASSPRTTNTGELFF,TGTGCCAGTAGTCCAAGGACCACGAACACCGGGGAGCTGTTTTTT
12,TRBV5-5,.,TRBJ2-3,.,CASSSAGSTQYF,TGTGCCAGCAGCTCCGCGGGCTCCACGCAGTATTTT
16,TRBV19,TRBD2,TRBJ2-1,.,CASLQKPGLAYNEQFF,TGTGCCAGCTTACAAAAACCGGGACTAGCCTACAATGAGCAGTTCTTC
14,TRBV7-2,.,TRBJ2-1,.,CASSSTPGTRKQFF,TGTGCCAGCAGCTCCACTCCGGGTACGAGGAAGCAGTTCTTC
17,TRBV19,.,TRBJ2-1,few,CASSPEGSSWGYNEQFF,TGTGCCAGTTCACCAGAGGGGTCCTCCTGGGGGTACAATGAGCAGTTCTTC
15,TRBV19,TRBD1,TRBJ2-1,.,CASSPGTGGWNEQFF,TGTGCCAGTAGTCCAGGGACAGGGGGTTGGAATGAGCAGTTCTTC
13,TRBV9,.,TRBJ2-5,.,CASSVGAPETQYF,TGTGCCAGCAGCGTAGGGGCTCCAGAGACCCAGTACTTC
17,TRBV18,.,TRBJ1-1,.,CASSPPWAGPGNTEAFF,TGTGCCAGCTCACCACCGTGGGCCGGACCCGGGAACACTGAAGCTTTCTTT
16,TRBV7-9,.,TRBJ1-3,.,CASSSFLTSSGNTIYF,TGTGCCAGCAGCTCTTTTTTGACAAGCTCTGGAAACACCATATATTTT
16,TRBV5-1,TRBD1,TRBJ1-1,.,CASSLDWDRRGAEAFF,TGCGCCAGCAGCTTGGATTGGGACAGGAGGGGCGCTGAAGCTTTCTTT
9,TRBV10-3,.,TRBJ1-2,once,CGVGPGYTF,TGTGGCGTTGGGCCTGGCTACACCTTC
11,TRBV30,TRBD2,TRBJ2-7,.,CAWTSGYEQYF,TGTGCCTGGACTAGCGGTTACGAGCAGTACTTC
13,TRBV6-1,.,TRBJ1-5,once,CASSEVWIQPQHF,TGTGCCAGCAGTGAAGTGTGGATTCAGCCCCAGCATTTT
15,TRBV7-8,.,TRBJ2-7,few,CASSLAGSRGGEQYF,TGTGCCAGCAGCTTAGCGGGTAGCAGAGGGGGCGAGCAGTACTTC
15,TRBV5-1,.,TRBJ1-1,.,CASSLAVGEGTEAFF,TGCGCCAGCAGCTTGGCGGTGGGGGAAGGCACTGAAGCTTTCTTT
16,TRBV5-1,TRBD2,TRBJ2-1,.,CASSLTSGRFGNEQFF,TGCGCCAGCAGCTTGACTAGCGGGAGATTTGGAAATGAGCAGTTCTTC
14,TRBV7-6,TRBD1,TRBJ1-1,.,CASSLGRGDTEAFF,TGTGCCAGCAGCTTGGGCAGGGGGGACACTGAAGCTTTCTTT
12,TRBV2,TRBD1,TRBJ2-5,.,CATGGTGETQYF,TGTGCCACAGGGGGCACTGGGGAGACCCAGTACTTC
11,TRBV7-9,.,TRBJ2-5,.,CASSSQETQYF,TGTGCCAGCAGCTCACAAGAGACCCAGTACTTC
12,TRBV2,.,TRBJ2-5,once,CASVGDQETQYF,TGTGCCAGCGTTGGGGACCAAGAGACCCAGTACTTC
15,TRBV2,TRBD1,TRBJ1-5,.,CASSTTGGLGQPQHF,TGTGCCAGCAGTACGACAGGGGGCCTCGGTCAGCCCCAGCATTTT
14,TRBV4-3,.,TRBJ1-4,.,CASSRGQGNEKLFF,TGCGCCAGCAGCCGAGGGCAGGGCAATGAAAAACTGTTTTTT
15,TRBV5-6,.,TRBJ2-2,.,CASSQFAFRTGELFF,TGTGCCAGCAGCCAATTCGCTTTCCGCACCGGGGAGCTGTTTTTT
13,TRBV7-9,.,TRBJ1-1,.,CASSPSQGAEAFF,TGTGCCAGCAGCCCGAGCCAGGGCGCTGAAGCTTTCTTT
14,TRBV7-2,TRBD2,TRBJ2-7,few,CASSLDFLAGEQYF,TGTGCCAGCAGCTTAGACTTTCTAGCGGGAGAGCAGTACTTC
15,TRBV5-1,.,TRBJ2-2,.,CASSRDSGSTGELFF,TGCGCCAGCAGCAGGGACAGCGGGAGCACCGGGGAGCTGTTTTTT
17,TRBV18,TRBD1,TRBJ1-5,.,CASSHEYRDRDHQPQHF,TGTGCCAGCTCCCACGAATACCGGGACAGGGACCATCAGCCCCAGCATTTT
14,TRBV5-4,.,TRBJ2-5,.,CASSPVELQETQYF,TGTGCCAGCAGCCCAGTCGAACTACAAGAGACCCAGTACTTC
16,TRBV5-4,.,TRBJ1-3,.,CASSSGPRPSGNTIYF,TGTGCCAGCAGCTCCGGGCCTCGGCCGTCTGGAAACACCATATATTTT
13,TRBV11-3,TRBD1,TRBJ2-1,.,CASSPTGNNEQFF,TGTGCCAGCAGCCCGACAGGGAACAATGAGCAGTTCTTC
17,TRBV18,.,TRBJ2-3,.,CASSGQKRPRGTDTQYF,TGTGCCAGCTCAGGCCAGAAGCGACCAAGGGGCACAGATACGCAGTATTTT
14,TRBV6-1,.,TRBJ2-7,.,CASRSYGGSYEQYF,TGTGCCAGCAGATCATATGGGGGCTCCTACGAGCAGTACTTC
15,TRBV14,.,TRBJ1-6,.,CASSQHDGDNSPLHF,TGTGCCAGCAGCCAGCATGACGGAGATAATTCACCCCTCCACTTT
11,TRBV7-2,.,TRBJ2-3,.,CASARTDTQYF,TGTGCCAGCGCCAGGACAGATACGCAGTATTTT
15,TRBV7-9,TRBD2,TRBJ2-1,.,CASSPRVAGDHEQFF,TGTGCCAGCAGCCCCCGGGTAGCGGGAGACCATGAGCAGTTCTTC
16,TRBV7-9,TRBD2,TRBJ2-7,medium-sized,CASSLESSGRPYEQYF,TGTGCCAGCAGCTTAGAGAGTAGCGGGAGGCCCTACGAGCAGTACTTC
13,TRBV4-2,.,TRBJ1-4,.,CASSQEGGGKLFF,TGTGCCAGCAGCCAAGAAGGAGGCGGAAAACTGTTTTTT